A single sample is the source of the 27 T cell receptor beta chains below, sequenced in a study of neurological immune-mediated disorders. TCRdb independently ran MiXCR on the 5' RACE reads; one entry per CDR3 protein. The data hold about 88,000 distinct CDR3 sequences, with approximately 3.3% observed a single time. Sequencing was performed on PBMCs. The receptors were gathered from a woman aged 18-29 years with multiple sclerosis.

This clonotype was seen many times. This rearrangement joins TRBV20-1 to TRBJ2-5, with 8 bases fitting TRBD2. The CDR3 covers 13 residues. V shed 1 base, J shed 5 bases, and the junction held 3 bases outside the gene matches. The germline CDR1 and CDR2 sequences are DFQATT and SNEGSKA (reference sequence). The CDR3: CSARAGGLETQYF. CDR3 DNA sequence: TGCAGTGCTAGAGCGGGGGGGCTGGAGACCCAGTACTTC.

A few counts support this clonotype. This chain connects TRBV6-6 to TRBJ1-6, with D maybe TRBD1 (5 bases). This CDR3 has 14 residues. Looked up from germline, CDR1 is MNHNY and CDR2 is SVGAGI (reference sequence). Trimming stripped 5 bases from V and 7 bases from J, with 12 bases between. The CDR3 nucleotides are TGTGCCAGCAGTACGGACATGAGAAATTCACCCCTCCACTTT. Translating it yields CASSTDMRNSPLHF.

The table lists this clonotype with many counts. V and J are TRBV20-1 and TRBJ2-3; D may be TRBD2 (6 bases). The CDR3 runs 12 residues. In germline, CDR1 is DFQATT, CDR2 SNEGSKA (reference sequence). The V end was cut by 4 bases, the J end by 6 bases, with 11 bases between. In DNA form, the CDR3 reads TGCAGTGCTAAGGCGGGATCGGATACGCAGTATTTT. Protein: CSAKAGSDTQYF.

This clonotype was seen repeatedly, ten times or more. The CDR3 DNA reads TGCGCCAGCAGCCCGTCGGTCGGGACTAGATTGTACGAGCAGTACTTC. Translated: CASSPSVGTRLYEQYF. The V and J genes are TRBV5-1 and TRBJ2-7; 8 bases are shared with TRBD2. J was trimmed by 4 bases and V by 4 bases; bases with no gene match: 13. The CDR3 totals 16 residues. Germline values: CDR1 SGHRS, CDR2 YFSETQ.

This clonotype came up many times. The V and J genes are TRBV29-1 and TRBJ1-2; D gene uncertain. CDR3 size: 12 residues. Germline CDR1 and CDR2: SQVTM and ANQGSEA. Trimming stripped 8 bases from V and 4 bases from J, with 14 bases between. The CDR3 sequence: CSCPRDAYGYTF. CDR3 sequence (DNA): TGCAGCTGTCCCCGGGATGCCTATGGCTACACCTTC.

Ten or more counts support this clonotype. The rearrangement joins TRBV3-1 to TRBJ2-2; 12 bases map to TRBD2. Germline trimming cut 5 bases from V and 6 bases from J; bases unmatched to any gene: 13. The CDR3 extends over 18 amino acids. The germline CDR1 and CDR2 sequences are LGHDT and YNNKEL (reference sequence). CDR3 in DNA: TGTGCCAGCAGCTCAAGGCGGCTAGCGGGGGGGCCATCCGGGGAGCTGTTTTTT. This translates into CASSSRRLAGGPSGELFF.

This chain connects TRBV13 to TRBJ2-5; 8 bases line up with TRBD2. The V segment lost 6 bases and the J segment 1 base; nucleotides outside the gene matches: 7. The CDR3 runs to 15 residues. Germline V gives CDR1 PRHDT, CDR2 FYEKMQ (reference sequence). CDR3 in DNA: TGTGCCAGCAGTCCCACCGGGACTAGCCAAGAGACCCAGTACTTC. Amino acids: CASSPTGTSQETQYF.

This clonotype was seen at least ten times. DNA of the CDR3: TGTGCCAGCAGCTTAGTTCAGGGGGGGAATGAGCAGTTCTTC. Translated: CASSLVQGGNEQFF. The V gene is TRBV11-2, the J gene TRBJ2-1; either TRBD1 or TRBD2 may supply D (7 bases each). Germline-derived CDR1 and CDR2 are SGHAT and FQNNGV. Trimming took 1 base from V and 7 from J, leaving 11 bases between them. The CDR3 has 14 residues.

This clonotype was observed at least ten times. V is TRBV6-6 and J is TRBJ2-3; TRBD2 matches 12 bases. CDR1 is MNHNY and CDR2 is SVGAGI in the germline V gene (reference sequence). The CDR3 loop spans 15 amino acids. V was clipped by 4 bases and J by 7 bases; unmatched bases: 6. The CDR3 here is CASSSSGGARNTQYF. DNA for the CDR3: TGTGCCAGCAGTTCTAGCGGGGGGGCCAGAAATACGCAGTATTTT.

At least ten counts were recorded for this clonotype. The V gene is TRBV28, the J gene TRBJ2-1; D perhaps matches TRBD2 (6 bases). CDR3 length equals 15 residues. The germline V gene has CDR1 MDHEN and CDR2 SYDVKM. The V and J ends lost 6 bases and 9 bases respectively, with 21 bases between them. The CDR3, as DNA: TGTGCCAGCAGCCCTCGTGCGGGATTAGTAGGTGAGCAGTTCTTC. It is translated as CASSPRAGLVGEQFF. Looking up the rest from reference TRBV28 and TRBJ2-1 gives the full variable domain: DVKVTQSSRYLVKRTGEKVFLECVQDMDHENMFWYRQDPGLGLRLIYFSYDVKMKEKGDIPEGYSVSREKKERFSLILESASTNQTSMYLCASSPRAGLVGEQFFGPGTRLTVL.

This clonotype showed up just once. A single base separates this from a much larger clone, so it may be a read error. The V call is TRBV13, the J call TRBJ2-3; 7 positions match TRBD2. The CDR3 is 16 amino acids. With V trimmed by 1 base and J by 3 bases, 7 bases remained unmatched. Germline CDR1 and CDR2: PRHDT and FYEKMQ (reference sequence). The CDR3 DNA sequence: TGTGCCAGCAGCTTAGCTGATAGCGGGCTTACAGATACGCAGTATTTT. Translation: CASSLADSGLTDTQYF.

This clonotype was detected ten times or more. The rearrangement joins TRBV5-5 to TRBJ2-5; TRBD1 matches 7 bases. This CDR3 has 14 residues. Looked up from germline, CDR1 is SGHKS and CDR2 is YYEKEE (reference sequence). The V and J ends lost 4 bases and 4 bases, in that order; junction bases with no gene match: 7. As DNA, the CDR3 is TGTGCCAGCAGCCCTGGGACAGCAGGAGAGACCCAGTACTTC. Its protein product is CASSPGTAGETQYF.

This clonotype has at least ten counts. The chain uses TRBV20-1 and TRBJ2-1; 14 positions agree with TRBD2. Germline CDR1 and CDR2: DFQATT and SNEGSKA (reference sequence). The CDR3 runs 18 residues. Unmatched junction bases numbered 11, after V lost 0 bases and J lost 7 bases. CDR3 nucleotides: TGCAGTGCTAGAGATCCCTACCGACTAGCGGGAGGGCCTAATGAGCAGTTCTTC. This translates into CSARDPYRLAGGPNEQFF.

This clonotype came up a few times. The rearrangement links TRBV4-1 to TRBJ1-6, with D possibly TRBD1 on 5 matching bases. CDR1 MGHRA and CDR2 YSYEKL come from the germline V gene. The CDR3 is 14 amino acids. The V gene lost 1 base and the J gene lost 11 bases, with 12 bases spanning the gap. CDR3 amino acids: CASSQVLAGTPLHF. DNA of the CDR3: TGCGCCAGCAGCCAAGTTTTGGCAGGGACACCCCTCCACTTT.

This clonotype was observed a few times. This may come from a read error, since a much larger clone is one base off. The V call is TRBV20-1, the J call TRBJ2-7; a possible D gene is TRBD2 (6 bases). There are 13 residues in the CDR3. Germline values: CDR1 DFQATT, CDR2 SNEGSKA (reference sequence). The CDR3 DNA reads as TGCAGCCAAAAGGTCGGGGGTCCGGAAGAGCAGTACTTC. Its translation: CSQKVGGPEEQYF.

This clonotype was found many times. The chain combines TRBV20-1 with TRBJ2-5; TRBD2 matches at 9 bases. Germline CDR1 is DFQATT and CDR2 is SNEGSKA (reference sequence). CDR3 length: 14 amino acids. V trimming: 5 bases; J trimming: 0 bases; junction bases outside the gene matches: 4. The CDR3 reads CSAQRGVDQETQYF. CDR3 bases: TGCAGTGCTCAGCGGGGGGTAGACCAAGAGACCCAGTACTTC.

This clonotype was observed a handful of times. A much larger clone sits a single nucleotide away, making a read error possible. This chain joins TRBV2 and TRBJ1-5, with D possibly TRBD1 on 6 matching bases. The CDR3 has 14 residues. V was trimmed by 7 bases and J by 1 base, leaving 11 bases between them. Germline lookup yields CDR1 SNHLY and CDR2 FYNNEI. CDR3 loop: CASTDSISNQPQHF. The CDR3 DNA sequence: TGTGCCAGCACGGACAGTATAAGCAATCAGCCCCAGCATTTT.

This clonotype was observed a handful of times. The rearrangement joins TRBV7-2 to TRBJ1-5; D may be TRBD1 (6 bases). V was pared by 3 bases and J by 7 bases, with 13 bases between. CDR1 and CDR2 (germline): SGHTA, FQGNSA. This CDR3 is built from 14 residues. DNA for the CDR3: TGTGCCAGCAGCTTTCACAGGGTTAACCAGCCCCAGCATTTT. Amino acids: CASSFHRVNQPQHF.

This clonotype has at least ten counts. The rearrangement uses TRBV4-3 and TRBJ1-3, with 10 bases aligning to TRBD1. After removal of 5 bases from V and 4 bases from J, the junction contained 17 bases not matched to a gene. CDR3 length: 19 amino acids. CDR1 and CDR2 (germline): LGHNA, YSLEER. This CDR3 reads CASSTPTGTGDGIGNTIYF. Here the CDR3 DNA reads TGCGCCAGCAGCACCCCTACCGGGACAGGGGACGGAATCGGAAACACCATATATTTT.

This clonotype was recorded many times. The CDR3 spells CASSDLYEQYF. The CDR3 bases are TGTGCCAGCAGTGACCTTTACGAGCAGTACTTC. The chain uses TRBV12-3 or TRBV12-4 and TRBJ2-7; unclear D gene. The CDR3 sequence is 11 residues long. Between the trimmed V and J ends, which lost 5 bases and 4 bases, there was a span of 6 bases.

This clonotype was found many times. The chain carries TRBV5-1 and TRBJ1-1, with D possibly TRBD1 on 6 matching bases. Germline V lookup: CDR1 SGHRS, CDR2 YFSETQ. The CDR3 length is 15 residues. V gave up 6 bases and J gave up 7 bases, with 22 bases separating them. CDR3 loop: CASTPQFRGTSEAFF. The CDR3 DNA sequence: TGCGCCAGCACTCCCCAATTTCGGGGGACAAGTGAAGCTTTCTTT.

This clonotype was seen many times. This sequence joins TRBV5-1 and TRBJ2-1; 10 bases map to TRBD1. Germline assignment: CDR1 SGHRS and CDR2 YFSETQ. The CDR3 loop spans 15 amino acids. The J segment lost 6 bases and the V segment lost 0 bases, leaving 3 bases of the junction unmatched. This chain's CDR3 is CASSLGQGAINEQFF. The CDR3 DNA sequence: TGCGCCAGCAGCTTGGGACAGGGGGCAATCAATGAGCAGTTCTTC. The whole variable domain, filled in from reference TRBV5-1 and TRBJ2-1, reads KAGVTQTPRYLIKTRGQQVTLSCSPISGHRSVSWYQQTPGQGLQFLFEYFSETQRNKGNFPGRFSGRQFSNSRSEMNVSTLELGDSALYLCASSLGQGAINEQFFGPGTRLTVL.

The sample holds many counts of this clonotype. Here the CDR3 DNA reads TGTGCCAGCAGTTACCGGCCACAAACAGCCACAGATACGCAGTATTTT. This codes for CASSYRPQTATDTQYF. The rearrangement links TRBV6-6 to TRBJ2-3, with D hard to call. CDR3 length equals 16 residues. Germline-derived CDR1 and CDR2 are MNHNY and SVGAGI (reference sequence). The V gene lost 2 bases and the J gene lost 2 bases, with 14 bases spanning the gap.

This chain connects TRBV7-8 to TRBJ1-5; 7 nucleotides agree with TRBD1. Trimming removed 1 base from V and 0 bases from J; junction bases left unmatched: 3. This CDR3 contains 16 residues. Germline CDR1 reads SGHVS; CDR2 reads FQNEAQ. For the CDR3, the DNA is TGTGCCAGCAGCTTAGAGGGGGCCGTTAGCAATCAGCCCCAGCATTTT. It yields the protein CASSLEGAVSNQPQHF.

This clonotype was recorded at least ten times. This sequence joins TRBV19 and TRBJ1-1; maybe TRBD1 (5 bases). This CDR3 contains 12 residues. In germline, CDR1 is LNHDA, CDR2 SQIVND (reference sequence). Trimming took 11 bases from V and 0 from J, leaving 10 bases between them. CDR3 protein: CAAGRLNTEAFF. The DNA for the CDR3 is TGTGCCGCGGGACGCCTGAACACTGAAGCTTTCTTT. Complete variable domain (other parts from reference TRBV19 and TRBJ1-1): DGGITQSPKYLFRKEGQNVTLSCEQNLNHDAMYWYRQDPGQGLRLIYYSQIVNDFQKGDIAEGYSVSREKKESFPLTVTSAQKNPTAFYLCAAGRLNTEAFFGQGTRLTVV.

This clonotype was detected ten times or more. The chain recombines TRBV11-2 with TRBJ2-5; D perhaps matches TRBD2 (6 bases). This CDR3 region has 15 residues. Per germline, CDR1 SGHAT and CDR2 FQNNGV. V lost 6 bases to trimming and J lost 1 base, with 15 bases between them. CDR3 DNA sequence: TGTGCCAGCAGGGGGATCACGGGAGCCCAAGAGACCCAGTACTTC. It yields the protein CASRGITGAQETQYF.

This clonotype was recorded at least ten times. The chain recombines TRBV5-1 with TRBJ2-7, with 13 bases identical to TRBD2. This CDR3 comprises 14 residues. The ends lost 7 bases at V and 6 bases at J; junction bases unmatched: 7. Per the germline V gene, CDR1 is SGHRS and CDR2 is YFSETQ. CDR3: CASYPGTSGTEQYF. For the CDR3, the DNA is TGCGCCAGCTACCCCGGGACTAGCGGGACCGAGCAGTACTTC.